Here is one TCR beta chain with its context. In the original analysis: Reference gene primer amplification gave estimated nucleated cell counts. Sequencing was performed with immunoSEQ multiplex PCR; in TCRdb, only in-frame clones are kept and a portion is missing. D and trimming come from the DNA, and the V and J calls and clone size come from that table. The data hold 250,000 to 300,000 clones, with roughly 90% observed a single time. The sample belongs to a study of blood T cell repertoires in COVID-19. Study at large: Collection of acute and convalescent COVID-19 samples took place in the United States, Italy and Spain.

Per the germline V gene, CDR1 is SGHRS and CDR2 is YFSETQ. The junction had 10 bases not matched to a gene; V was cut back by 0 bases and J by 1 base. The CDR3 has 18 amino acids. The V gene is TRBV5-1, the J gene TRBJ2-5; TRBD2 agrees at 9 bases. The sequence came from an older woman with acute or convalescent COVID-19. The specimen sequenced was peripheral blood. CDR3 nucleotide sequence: TGCGCCAGCAGCTTGGCCGGGGTGTGGCGGGGGGGCCAAGAGACCCAGTACTTC. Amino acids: CASSLAGVWRGGQETQYF.